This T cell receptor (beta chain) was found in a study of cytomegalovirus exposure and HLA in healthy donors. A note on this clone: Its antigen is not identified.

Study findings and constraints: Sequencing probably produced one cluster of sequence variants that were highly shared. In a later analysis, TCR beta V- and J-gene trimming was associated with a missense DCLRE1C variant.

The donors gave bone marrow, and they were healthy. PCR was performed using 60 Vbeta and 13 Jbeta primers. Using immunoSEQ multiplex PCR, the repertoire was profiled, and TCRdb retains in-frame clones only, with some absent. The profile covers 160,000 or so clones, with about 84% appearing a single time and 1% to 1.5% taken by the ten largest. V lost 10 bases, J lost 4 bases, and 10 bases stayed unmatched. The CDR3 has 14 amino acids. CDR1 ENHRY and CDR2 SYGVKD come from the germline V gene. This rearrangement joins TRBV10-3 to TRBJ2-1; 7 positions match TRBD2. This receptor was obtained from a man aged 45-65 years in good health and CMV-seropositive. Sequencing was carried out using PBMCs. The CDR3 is CATGGASGYNEQFF. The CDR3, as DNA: TGTGCCACCGGGGGTGCTAGCGGATACAATGAGCAGTTCTTC.